The subject of this entry is one T cell receptor (beta chain). Its antigen is not identified. Sequencing was performed with immunoSEQ multiplex PCR; in TCRdb, only in-frame clones are kept and a portion is missing. The table records about 5,900 clones, 82% of them present only once. A marrow graft followed busulfan-fludarabine conditioning, with cyclophosphamide on days +3 and +4. The CDR3 length is 13 residues. Looked up from germline, CDR1 is LNHDA and CDR2 is SQIVND (reference sequence). Trimming removed 4 bases from V and 6 bases from J, with 10 bases in between. The data derive from a study of T cells after posttransplantation cyclophosphamide. Regarding the study as a whole: Blood and skin or GI T cell repertoires showed limited TRB overlap. Donor CD8+ memory clones often dominated recipient blood repertoires at later times. TRB clonality was highly associated with recipient CMV seropositivity and reactivation.

The TCR was taken from a male patient in his fifties who received an allogeneic stem cell transplant from a related donor and was CMV-positive. Some T cells may arise from the graft donor. The sequences come from CD4+ T cells sorted from blood, collected about 350 days after allogeneic stem cell transplant with posttransplant cyclophosphamide. The chain is built from TRBV19 and TRBJ1-5; TRBD1 is a possible D gene (5 bases). The CDR3 is CASSNGGIQPQHF. The CDR3 region has the DNA TGTGCCAGTAGTAACGGGGGAATTCAGCCCCAGCATTTT. The variable domain in full, completed from reference TRBV19 and TRBJ1-5, reads DGGITQSPKYLFRKEGQNVTLSCEQNLNHDAMYWYRQDPGQGLRLIYYSQIVNDFQKGDIAEGYSVSREKKESFPLTVTSAQKNPTAFYLCASSNGGIQPQHFGDGTRLSIL.